The 15 T cell receptor beta chains below were found in one sample sequenced in a study of neurological immune-mediated disorders. One entry per CDR3 protein results from TCRdb running MiXCR on the 5' RACE reads. The sample holds tens of thousands of distinct CDR3 sequences, about 14% seen once. What was sequenced was PBMCs. These receptors all stem from a woman between 45 and 65 years old in good health.

The V call is TRBV6-2 or TRBV6-3, the J call TRBJ1-1, with 8 bases matching TRBD1. The junction had 4 bases not matched to a gene; V was cut back by 0 bases and J by 1 base. The CDR3 is 16 amino acids. Germline V gene sequence: CDR1 MNHEY, CDR2 SVGEGT. CDR3 sequence (DNA): TGTGCCAGCAGTTACTCGAGGACAGGGCAGAACACTGAAGCTTTCTTT. Protein product: CASSYSRTGQNTEAFF.

The chain has TRBV20-1 and TRBJ1-5; no definite D call. The V gene's germline CDR1 is DFQATT and CDR2 SNEGSKA (reference sequence). This CDR3 is 13 amino acids long. Deletions cut 6 bases from V and 7 bases from J, with 16 bases between. The CDR3 sequence is CSAESRAGQPQHF. Here the CDR3 DNA reads TGCAGTGCAGAGTCCCGGGCCGGCCAGCCCCAGCATTTT.

Note on this clonotype: This is likely a read error, given that the CDR3 carries no conserved phenylalanine or tryptophan at its end. The DNA is omitted, as the CDR3 cannot be located on it reliably, and the CDR3 follows TCRdb's listing. The genes are TRBV27 and TRBJ2-7; TRBD1, the D gene given by the table, was not confirmed from the DNA. The CDR3 spans 10 amino acids, including both terminal residues. Per germline, CDR1 MNHEY and CDR2 SMNVEV (reference sequence). This CDR3 is CASSSRQRLL.

This clonotype appeared many times. The genes are TRBV10-3 and TRBJ1-1; tentative D call: TRBD1 (6 bases). The V end lost 0 bases, the J end lost 3 bases, and 17 bases lay between the germline ends. The CDR3 consists of 17 residues. Germline V CDR1 and CDR2: ENHRY, SYGVKD. In nucleotides, the CDR3 is TGTGCCATCAGTGAGTCACGGGGGGCGCGTAGGGACACTGAAGCTTTCTTT. Translated: CAISESRGARRDTEAFF.

In this sample, this clonotype turned up many times. The chain uses TRBV28 and TRBJ1-5; D is possibly TRBD1 (6 bases). The CDR3 is made up of 17 amino acids. Trimming cost V 2 bases and J 1 base, with 15 bases left between them. In germline, CDR1 is MDHEN, CDR2 SYDVKM. CDR3 DNA: TGTGCCAGCAGTTTAGGAGGGGGGGGCCGAAGCAATCAGCCCCAGCATTTT. Encoded protein: CASSLGGGGRSNQPQHF.

This clonotype was picked up many times. The V and J genes are TRBV28 and TRBJ2-7; 12 bases align to TRBD2. The V segment lost 3 bases and the J segment 9 bases; nucleotides outside the gene matches: 9. From germline, CDR1 is MDHEN and CDR2 SYDVKM. The CDR3 runs 15 residues. The CDR3 protein is CASSLGTSGPLRQYF. The CDR3 DNA follows: TGTGCCAGCAGTTTGGGGACTAGCGGGCCCCTTAGGCAGTACTTC. Combining the CDR3 with reference TRBV28 and TRBJ2-7 gives the whole variable domain DVKVTQSSRYLVKRTGEKVFLECVQDMDHENMFWYRQDPGLGLRLIYFSYDVKMKEKGDIPEGYSVSREKKERFSLILESASTNQTSMYLCASSLGTSGPLRQYFGPGTRLTVT.

This clonotype was observed many times. The chain employs TRBV20-1 and TRBJ2-1; D gene uncertain. The CDR3 is 14 residues long. Germline V gene sequence: CDR1 DFQATT, CDR2 SNEGSKA (reference sequence). Trimming stripped 3 bases from V and 3 bases from J, with 12 bases between. The CDR3 DNA reads TGCAGTGCTAGTCCGCGCGCCTTCTACAATGAGCAGTTCTTC. Its protein product is CSASPRAFYNEQFF.

The chain couples TRBV6-2 or TRBV6-3 to TRBJ2-2; D gene ambiguous. Trimming removed 6 bases from V and 4 bases from J, with 21 bases in between. This CDR3 is 17 amino acids long. The germline V gene has CDR1 MNHEY and CDR2 SVGEGT. This CDR3 reads CASRLQNGLRVTGELFF. The CDR3 nucleotides are TGTGCCAGCAGGCTCCAGAATGGATTACGGGTCACCGGGGAGCTGTTTTTT.

This clonotype has ten or more counts. This chain links TRBV5-1 with TRBJ2-3; D might be TRBD1 (6 bases). Trimming cost V 4 bases and J 5 bases, with 8 bases left between them. The CDR3 extends over 12 amino acids. CDR1 and CDR2 (germline): SGHRS, YFSETQ. CDR3 sequence: CASSTDRDTQYF. CDR3 nucleotide sequence: TGCGCCAGCAGCACGGACAGAGATACGCAGTATTTT.

There are many counts of this clonotype. The chain employs TRBV29-1 and TRBJ2-2; 8 nucleotides match TRBD1. The CDR3 covers 17 residues. Germline CDR1 SQVTM, CDR2 ANQGSEA. Trimming cost V 2 bases and J 0 bases; bases outside gene matches: 8. The CDR3 region has the DNA TGCAGCGTTGAAAGGGGACAGGACGCAGCGAACACCGGGGAGCTGTTTTTT. It encodes CSVERGQDAANTGELFF.

This clonotype was seen at least ten times. J is TRBJ2-7 and V is TRBV6-5; weak D call: TRBD2 (6 bases). The CDR3 spans 15 residues. In germline, CDR1 is MNHEY, CDR2 SVGAGI. V lost 0 bases and J lost 3, with 12 bases in between. The CDR3 region has the DNA TGTGCCAGCAGTTACTCGATTGGGGGGATCTACGAGCAGTACTTC. Translation gives CASSYSIGGIYEQYF.

This clonotype was counted ten times or more. J is TRBJ1-2 and V is TRBV12-3 or TRBV12-4; D unresolved. Between the trimmed V and J ends, which lost 3 bases and 0 bases, there was a span of 8 bases. CDR3 size: 14 residues. In DNA form, the CDR3 reads TGTGCCAGCAGTTTGCACCCAGCTAACTATGGCTACACCTTC. Its protein is CASSLHPANYGYTF.

This clonotype occurred many times. V is TRBV20-1 and J is TRBJ2-5, with 13 bases matching TRBD2. This CDR3 is built from 15 residues. The germline gives CDR1 DFQATT, CDR2 SNEGSKA (reference sequence). J lost 5 bases, V lost 6 bases, and 9 bases had no gene match. The chain's CDR3 is CSATQLAGGGETQYF. In DNA form, the CDR3 reads TGCAGTGCCACCCAACTAGCGGGAGGGGGGGAGACCCAGTACTTC.

This clonotype has ten or more counts. This chain uses TRBV7-2 with TRBJ1-5, with a weak D call TRBD1 (5 bases). Germline V CDR1 and CDR2: SGHTA, FQGNSA. The CDR3 is made up of 15 amino acids. The germline V and J ends were trimmed by 3 bases and 0 bases, with 9 bases remaining between them. CDR3 protein: CASSLTDYSNQPQHF. In DNA, the CDR3 is TGTGCCAGCAGCTTGACAGACTATAGCAATCAGCCCCAGCATTTT.

This clonotype was recorded many times. The chain combines TRBV12-3 or TRBV12-4 with TRBJ1-3; D not resolved. V was pared by 11 bases and J by 4 bases, with 15 bases between. This CDR3 contains 13 residues. The CDR3 DNA is TGTGCCCAGCATCAACAAGGCGGAAACACCATATATTTT. It is translated as CAQHQQGGNTIYF.